The subject of this entry is one T cell receptor beta chain. The antigen is undetermined. These data are taken from a study of shared clonotypes between healthy human individuals. Study background: Serving as donors were a couple of women and a few men, whose ages spanned 18 to 49.

At the deep level, the assay was run. TCRdb's table, derived via immunoSEQ multiplex PCR, lists solely in-frame clones and lacks some. The table records some 2 million clones, roughly 95% of them present only once. Study results and limitations: Rarefaction indicated that sorted-subset sequencing remained incomplete although depth was large. Shared clonotypes across all four donors exceeded non-shared ones in generation probability.

The naive CD8 population came from CD45RO-negative cells selected for CCR7, without terminally differentiated effector memory CD45RA+ cells. J gave up 2 bases and V 0 bases, and 9 bases lay outside the gene matches. CDR1 and CDR2 (germline): MNHEY, SMNVEV (reference sequence). The length of the CDR3 is 19 residues. This TCR came from a man between 18 and 35 years old in good health. This sequence joins TRBV27 and TRBJ2-3, with 12 bases matching TRBD2. Sequenced: naive CD8+ T cells sorted from blood. CDR3 sequence (DNA): TGTGCCAGCAGTTTATCAAGGACTAGCGGGAACTCGGACACAGATACGCAGTATTTT. It encodes CASSLSRTSGNSDTDTQYF.